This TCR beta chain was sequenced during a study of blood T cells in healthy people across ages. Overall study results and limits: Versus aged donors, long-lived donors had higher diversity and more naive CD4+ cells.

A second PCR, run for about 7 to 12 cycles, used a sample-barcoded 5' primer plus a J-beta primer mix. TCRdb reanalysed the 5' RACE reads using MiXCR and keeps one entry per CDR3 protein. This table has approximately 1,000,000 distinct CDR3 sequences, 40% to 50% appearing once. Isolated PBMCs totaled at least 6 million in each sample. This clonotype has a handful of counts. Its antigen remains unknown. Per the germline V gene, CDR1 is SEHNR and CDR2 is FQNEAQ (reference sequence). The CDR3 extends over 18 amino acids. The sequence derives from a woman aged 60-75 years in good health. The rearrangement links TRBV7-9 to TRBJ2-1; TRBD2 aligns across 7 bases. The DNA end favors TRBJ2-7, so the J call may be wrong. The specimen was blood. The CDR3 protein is CASSRGGGVPPVIAEQYF. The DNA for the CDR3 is TGTGCCAGCAGTCGAGGCGGGGGAGTCCCGCCCGTGATAGCCGAGCAGTACTTC.